These 2 T cell receptor beta chains were all obtained from the same sample, sequenced in a study of T cell responses to AZD1222 COVID-19 vaccine (dated by TCRdb to the early 2020s). The method behind the library was the immunoSEQ multiplex PCR assay. TCRdb carries this immuneACCESS record with in-frame sequences only. Its versions omit some clonotypes, under half of them owing to an unresolved V gene in the studies checked, with the rest unexplained. Within this sample are roughly 120,000 clones, with roughly 90% of them counted one time only. 8% to 9.5% of the sample belongs to the ten largest clones. Taken with the paper, the label for time point translates to: baseline before first vaccination. The material was peripheral blood, obtained on day 0 of AZD1222 vaccination. The receptors come from an adult in good health.

The genes are TRBV29-1 and TRBJ2-5, with D maybe TRBD1 (6 bases). Germline CDR1 reads SQVTM; CDR2 reads ANQGSEA. The CDR3 covers 12 residues. The ends were cut back, 7 bases at V and 2 bases at J, with 11 bases in the middle. The chain's CDR3 is CSAGAVQETQYF. CDR3 sequence (DNA): TGCAGCGCAGGGGCCGTACAAGAGACCCAGTACTTC.

The chain carries TRBV6-2 or TRBV6-3 and TRBJ1-1, with TRBD1 as a possible D gene (5 bases). In germline, CDR1 is MNHEY, CDR2 SVGEGT. The CDR3 covers 14 residues. V gave up 4 bases and J gave up 0 bases, with 9 bases separating them. The CDR3 DNA follows: TGTGCCAGCAGTTCACCCAGGGTGAACACTGAAGCTTTCTTT. Translating gives CASSSPRVNTEAFF.